Many counts were recorded for the clone carrying this T cell receptor (beta chain). Deletions cut 3 bases from V and 4 bases from J, with 13 bases between. CDR3 length: 15 amino acids. Germline CDR1 is WNHNN and CDR2 is SYGVQD (reference sequence). As handled by the study authors: The study built a papillary thyroid cancer distant-metastasis classifier from CDR3 differences across clinicopathological groups. With MiXCR, TCRdb reprocessed the PCR reads. The V and J calls here are based on TCRdb, not the publication. The table includes 30,000 to 35,000 clones, over 25% detected once. This entry belongs to a study of metastatic and nonmetastatic thyroid tumors. None of the patients had undergone any treatment ahead of thyroid surgery.

The V call is TRBV10-1, the J call TRBJ1-3; D not certain. This TCR came from a female donor with papillary thyroid cancer or a benign thyroid nodule (not recorded which). Some clones in this sample may be carry-over from other donors' samples. Sequencing was carried out using blood. The CDR3 spells CASSDTLGYGNTIYF. The DNA for the CDR3 is TGCGCCAGCAGTGATACCTTGGGATACGGAAACACCATATATTTT.